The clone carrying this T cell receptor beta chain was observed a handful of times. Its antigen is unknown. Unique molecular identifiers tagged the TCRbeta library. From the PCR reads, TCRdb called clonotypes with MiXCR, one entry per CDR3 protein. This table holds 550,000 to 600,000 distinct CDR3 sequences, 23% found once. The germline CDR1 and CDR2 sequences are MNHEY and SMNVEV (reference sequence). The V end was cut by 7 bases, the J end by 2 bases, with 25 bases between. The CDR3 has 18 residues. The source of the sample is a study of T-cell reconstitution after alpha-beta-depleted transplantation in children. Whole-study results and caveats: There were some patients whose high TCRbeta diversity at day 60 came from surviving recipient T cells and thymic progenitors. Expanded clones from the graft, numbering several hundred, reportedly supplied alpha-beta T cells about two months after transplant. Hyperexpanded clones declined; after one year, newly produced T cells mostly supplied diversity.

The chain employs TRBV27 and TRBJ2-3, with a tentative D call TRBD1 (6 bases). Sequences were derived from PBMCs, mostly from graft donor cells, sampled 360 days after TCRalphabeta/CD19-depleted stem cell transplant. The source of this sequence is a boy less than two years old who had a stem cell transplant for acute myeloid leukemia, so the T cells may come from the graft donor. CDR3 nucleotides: TGTGCCAGCACTAGTGCGGCGAACAGAAGGGGGTACACAGATACGCAGTATTTT. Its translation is CASTSAANRRGYTDTQYF.